This entry describes one T cell receptor (beta chain). Its antigen is unknown. These data belong to a study of cytomegalovirus exposure and HLA in healthy donors. About the study: Among approximately 400 genotyped donors, around 77% fell in the Caucasian-associated ancestry cluster. Notes on the study in general: Common viral pathogens (according to a later analysis) appeared linked to several of the most significant clusters. The authors considered a cluster of highly shared sequence variants likely to be a sequencing artifact. A missense variant in DCLRE1C was later tied to TCR beta V- and J-gene trimming.

Trimming removed 3 bases at V and 5 bases at J, with 7 bases between. The CDR3 contains 13 residues. Per germline, CDR1 SEHNR and CDR2 FQNEAQ (reference sequence). PCR amplification relied on 60 Vbeta primers (plus 13 Jbeta primers). Some clones are missing from TCRdb's copy, which holds only in-frame ones; the method was immunoSEQ multiplex PCR. Of about 92,000 clones in the sample, 84% were seen once. The V call is TRBV7-9, the J call TRBJ1-4; maybe TRBD1 (5 bases). This TCR was sampled from a young woman in good health and CMV-seropositive. The sample was PBMCs. CDR3 protein: CASSFRGNEKLFF. The DNA for the CDR3 is TGTGCCAGCAGCTTCCGGGGGAATGAAAAACTGTTTTTT.